This T cell receptor (beta chain) is drawn from a study of cytomegalovirus exposure and HLA in healthy donors. The study, taken as a whole, reports: The study dropped some indistinguishable V segments, TRBV6-2 and TRBV6-3 among them. Relative to equally common others, HLA-associated TCR beta chains showed greater clonal expansion in a later analysis.

On this clone: The target antigen is unknown.

Germline V lookup: CDR1 MNHEY, CDR2 SVGAGI. Trimming removed 5 bases from V and 4 bases from J; junction bases left unmatched: 4. This CDR3 has 14 amino acids. The PCR used 60 Vbeta and 13 Jbeta primers. The method was immunoSEQ multiplex PCR; TCRdb's version includes in-frame clones alone and lacks a portion of them. Among tens of thousands of clones listed, about 70% were seen once. The sequence was collected from a man between 18 and 35 years old in good health and CMV-seronegative. The chain employs TRBV6-5 and TRBJ2-3, with TRBD2 identical over 9 bases. The material sequenced was PBMCs. CDR3 loop: CASSAGLASDTQYF. Here the CDR3 DNA reads TGTGCCAGCAGTGCGGGACTAGCATCAGATACGCAGTATTTT.